Presented here are 2 T cell receptor beta chains from one specimen sequenced in a study of vaccination effects on CD4 cells after COVID-19. The antigens these receptors bind are not known. The table came from immunoSEQ multiplex PCR; TCRdb's copy has only in-frame clones and leaves some out. This sample carries roughly 60,000 clones, 55% to 75% of them seen once, and the ten largest clones take approximately 24%. It was after approximately 11 days of culture that CD4+ T cells were isolated. This sample comprised CD4+ T cells from PBMCs cultured without peptide, obtained before COVID-19 vaccination. The receptor set was obtained from a human donor who had a prior SARS-CoV-2 infection.

The chain combines TRBV27 with TRBJ2-3; 9 nucleotides align to TRBD2. V was clipped by 7 bases and J by 4 bases; unmatched bases: 12. The CDR3 loop spans 16 amino acids. Looked up from germline, CDR1 is MNHEY and CDR2 is SMNVEV (reference sequence). Written as DNA, the CDR3 is TGTGCCAGCAATCAGTTTGCTAGCGGGACGGCAGATACGCAGTATTTT. Protein: CASNQFASGTADTQYF.

V is TRBV3-1 (or the pseudogene TRBV3-2) and J is TRBJ2-5; no definite D call. The germline V gene has CDR1 LGHDT and CDR2 YNNKEL (reference sequence). V lost 4 bases to trimming and J lost 5 bases, with 11 bases between them. The CDR3 is 13 residues long. CDR3 sequence (DNA): TGTGCCAGCAGCCCCCGAGGTCGGGAGACCCAGTACTTC. It codes for CASSPRGRETQYF.